The rows below give T cell receptor beta chains drawn from one sample of a study of CD8 T cells in Susac syndrome. Each CDR3 protein is one row after TCRdb ran MiXCR on the immunoSEQ multiplex PCR reads. The data show 90,000 to 150,000 distinct CDR3 sequences, around 93% seen once. The specimen was CD8+ T cells from PBMCs. Every receptor here comes from a human donor in good health. Both conserved end residues are part of each CDR3. The order of the fields is D gene, clone size, J gene, V gene, CDR3 DNA, CDR3 protein. A D gene is named only where the DNA matches it firmly. Clone size appears in some rows only: once, few, many, or a class for an expanded clone.

d_gene: -
abundance: -
j_gene: TRBJ1-4
v_gene: TRBV19
CDR3nt: TGTGCCACCTTCGGGGGTAGTGAAAAACTGTTTTTT
CDR3aa: CATFGGSEKLFF

d_gene: -
abundance: -
j_gene: TRBJ2-7
v_gene: TRBV28
CDR3nt: TGTGCCAGCAGTTCAGTCTACGAGCAGTACTTC
CDR3aa: CASSSVYEQYF

d_gene: TRBD2
abundance: -
j_gene: TRBJ2-5
v_gene: TRBV3-1
CDR3nt: TGTGCCAGCAGCTTCCCCCGCGGGGGAGACCAAGAGACCCAGTACTTC
CDR3aa: CASSFPRGGDQETQYF

d_gene: -
abundance: -
j_gene: TRBJ1-1
v_gene: TRBV12-5
CDR3nt: TGTGCTAGTGCCCAGACAGGAGGTAGCACTGAAGCTTTCTTT
CDR3aa: CASAQTGGSTEAFF

d_gene: -
abundance: -
j_gene: TRBJ1-2
v_gene: TRBV12-3/TRBV12-4
CDR3nt: TGTGCCAGCAGCCCCACGTCGGGTACCTATGGCTACACCTTC
CDR3aa: CASSPTSGTYGYTF

d_gene: TRBD1
abundance: -
j_gene: TRBJ2-3
v_gene: TRBV19
CDR3nt: TGTGCCAGTCGGGACAGGGGGCGGGTAGATACGCAGTATTTT
CDR3aa: CASRDRGRVDTQYF

d_gene: -
abundance: once
j_gene: TRBJ1-2
v_gene: TRBV7-2
CDR3nt: TGTGCCAGCAGCCCACCAGGCAGGAACTATGGCTACACCTTC
CDR3aa: CASSPPGRNYGYTF

d_gene: -
abundance: -
j_gene: TRBJ2-7
v_gene: TRBV3-1
CDR3nt: TGTGCCAGCAGCCCCCAGGGATCCACAGGGAGGACCCACGAGCAGTACTTC
CDR3aa: CASSPQGSTGRTHEQYF

d_gene: -
abundance: -
j_gene: TRBJ1-1
v_gene: TRBV21-1
CDR3nt: TGTGCCAGCAGCAAAGGGCGGTTGAACACTGAAGCTTTCTTT
CDR3aa: CASSKGRLNTEAFF

d_gene: -
abundance: -
j_gene: TRBJ1-1
v_gene: TRBV11-2
CDR3nt: TGTGCCAGCAGCTTAGGTGACAGGCCCACTGAAGCTTTCTTT
CDR3aa: CASSLGDRPTEAFF

d_gene: TRBD2
abundance: -
j_gene: TRBJ2-3
v_gene: TRBV6-2/TRBV6-3
CDR3nt: TGTGCCAGCAGCCCACGTAGGCTAGCGGGAGGAGATACGCAGTATTTT
CDR3aa: CASSPRRLAGGDTQYF

d_gene: TRBD2
abundance: once
j_gene: TRBJ2-3
v_gene: TRBV10-3
CDR3nt: TGTGCCATCAGTGGCAGGACTAGCGGGAGGGTTAGCACAGATACGCAGTATTTT
CDR3aa: CAISGRTSGRVSTDTQYF

d_gene: TRBD1
abundance: -
j_gene: TRBJ1-4
v_gene: TRBV6-5
CDR3nt: TGTGCCAGCAGTTACACCGGGACAGGGGAAGGAGAAAAACTGTTTTTT
CDR3aa: CASSYTGTGEGEKLFF

d_gene: -
abundance: few
j_gene: TRBJ2-7
v_gene: TRBV12-3/TRBV12-4
CDR3nt: TGTGCCAGCAGGGGCGGAACCTACGAGCAGTACTTC
CDR3aa: CASRGGTYEQYF

d_gene: TRBD2
abundance: -
j_gene: TRBJ2-1
v_gene: TRBV2
CDR3nt: TGTGCCAGCAGTGAAGGGGCTAGCGGGAGGTCCTACAATGAGCAGTTCTTC
CDR3aa: CASSEGASGRSYNEQFF

d_gene: -
abundance: -
j_gene: TRBJ1-1
v_gene: TRBV12-3/TRBV12-4
CDR3nt: TGTGCCAGCAGTTTTGGCCAGCGGCTAAACACTGAAGCTTTCTTT
CDR3aa: CASSFGQRLNTEAFF

d_gene: TRBD1
abundance: -
j_gene: TRBJ2-3
v_gene: TRBV20-1
CDR3nt: TGCAGTGCTATCCGGGACAGGGGATTCGGTCTAGATACGCAGTATTTT
CDR3aa: CSAIRDRGFGLDTQYF

d_gene: -
abundance: -
j_gene: TRBJ2-2
v_gene: TRBV11-2
CDR3nt: TGTGCCAGCAGCCAAAATAAAGGCAGGAGTAAGCTGTTTTTT
CDR3aa: CASSQNKGRSKLFF

d_gene: TRBD1
abundance: -
j_gene: TRBJ1-6
v_gene: TRBV29-1
CDR3nt: TGCAGCGTTCCTACAGGGGGCGACGTGAATTCACCCCTCCACTTT
CDR3aa: CSVPTGGDVNSPLHF

d_gene: -
abundance: -
j_gene: TRBJ2-2
v_gene: TRBV4-3
CDR3nt: TGCGCCAGCAGCCAAGACAGGTTCGCGAACACCGGGGAGCTGTTTTTT
CDR3aa: CASSQDRFANTGELFF

d_gene: -
abundance: -
j_gene: TRBJ1-3
v_gene: TRBV5-1
CDR3nt: TGCGCCAGCAGCTTGGGCGGAGGTAACTCTGGAAACACCATATATTTT
CDR3aa: CASSLGGGNSGNTIYF

d_gene: -
abundance: -
j_gene: TRBJ2-6
v_gene: TRBV20-1
CDR3nt: TGCAGTGCTAGCCCCCATCAGGGATCCTCTGGGGCCAACGTCCTGACTTTC
CDR3aa: CSASPHQGSSGANVLTF

d_gene: -
abundance: -
j_gene: TRBJ2-7
v_gene: TRBV14
CDR3nt: TGTGCCAGCAGCCCGGCGGGGTGGTCTTTCTACGAGCAGTACTTC
CDR3aa: CASSPAGWSFYEQYF

d_gene: TRBD2
abundance: -
j_gene: TRBJ2-3
v_gene: TRBV20-1
CDR3nt: TGCAGTGCTGATTTGACCGGGGGGATTATGGCAGATACGCAGTATTTT
CDR3aa: CSADLTGGIMADTQYF

d_gene: -
abundance: -
j_gene: TRBJ2-1
v_gene: TRBV29-1
CDR3nt: TGCAGCGTTGAAGTCCTCGTGGGTGAGCAGTTCTTC
CDR3aa: CSVEVLVGEQFF

d_gene: -
abundance: -
j_gene: TRBJ2-1
v_gene: TRBV20-1
CDR3nt: TGCAGTGCTATTGACAGGACCTCCTACAATGAGCAGTTCTTC
CDR3aa: CSAIDRTSYNEQFF

d_gene: -
abundance: -
j_gene: TRBJ1-6
v_gene: TRBV21-1
CDR3nt: TGTGCCAGCAGCAAACCAAGCTGGAAGGGTGGAAATTCACCCCTCCACTTT
CDR3aa: CASSKPSWKGGNSPLHF

d_gene: -
abundance: -
j_gene: TRBJ2-7
v_gene: TRBV7-9
CDR3nt: TGTGCCAGCAGCTCAGCCCGTGGAACAGAATGGTACGAGCAGTACTTC
CDR3aa: CASSSARGTEWYEQYF

d_gene: -
abundance: -
j_gene: TRBJ2-3
v_gene: TRBV5-4
CDR3nt: TGTGCCAGCAGCCTGCCGGGATTCACAACAGATACGCAGTATTTT
CDR3aa: CASSLPGFTTDTQYF

d_gene: TRBD1
abundance: -
j_gene: TRBJ1-2
v_gene: TRBV5-6
CDR3nt: TGTGCCAGCAGCATGGGACAGATCCCCCCCTCTGGCTACACCTTC
CDR3aa: CASSMGQIPPSGYTF

d_gene: TRBD1
abundance: -
j_gene: TRBJ1-1
v_gene: TRBV6-2/TRBV6-3
CDR3nt: TGTGCCAGCAGAGACAGGGCGGGCACTGAAGCTTTCTTT
CDR3aa: CASRDRAGTEAFF

d_gene: -
abundance: -
j_gene: TRBJ2-7
v_gene: TRBV30
CDR3nt: TGTGCCTGGAGTGTACAGGGCCCCTACGAGCAGTACTTC
CDR3aa: CAWSVQGPYEQYF

d_gene: TRBD2
abundance: -
j_gene: TRBJ2-7
v_gene: TRBV7-6
CDR3nt: TGTGCCAGCAGCTCCGTAAGTTCCCTAGCGGGGGCCTCCCACGAGCAGTACTTC
CDR3aa: CASSSVSSLAGASHEQYF

d_gene: -
abundance: -
j_gene: TRBJ2-2
v_gene: TRBV27
CDR3nt: TGTGCCAGCAGTTTAGGGTGGTCTGCCGGGGAGCTGTTTTTT
CDR3aa: CASSLGWSAGELFF

d_gene: -
abundance: once
j_gene: TRBJ2-3
v_gene: TRBV29-1
CDR3nt: TGCAGCGTTGTAGGCGGGGAGCTCCGCACAGATACGCAGTATTTT
CDR3aa: CSVVGGELRTDTQYF

d_gene: -
abundance: -
j_gene: TRBJ1-2
v_gene: TRBV25-1
CDR3nt: TGTGCCAGCAGTGATGGGGTGGGAGGCTACACCTTC
CDR3aa: CASSDGVGGYTF

d_gene: -
abundance: -
j_gene: TRBJ1-1
v_gene: TRBV6-5
CDR3nt: TGTGCCAGCAGTTACTCGTACAGGAACACTGAAGCTTTCTTT
CDR3aa: CASSYSYRNTEAFF

d_gene: TRBD1
abundance: -
j_gene: TRBJ1-5
v_gene: TRBV7-2
CDR3nt: TGTGCCAGCAGCCTAGACAGGGGAGGAAGCAATCAGCCCCAGCATTTT
CDR3aa: CASSLDRGGSNQPQHF

d_gene: -
abundance: -
j_gene: TRBJ1-6
v_gene: TRBV12-3/TRBV12-4
CDR3nt: TGTGCCAGCAGTTTTTCTCTAGGGGGGAGATCACCCCTCCACTTT
CDR3aa: CASSFSLGGRSPLHF

d_gene: -
abundance: -
j_gene: TRBJ2-7
v_gene: TRBV20-1
CDR3nt: TGCAGTGCCCGTAAGGAGGGACATCACACCCCCGAGCAGTACTTC
CDR3aa: CSARKEGHHTPEQYF

d_gene: -
abundance: -
j_gene: TRBJ1-5
v_gene: TRBV12-3/TRBV12-4
CDR3nt: TGTGCCAGCGCCTCTGATGGGAAAAGGAATCAGCCCCAGCATTTT
CDR3aa: CASASDGKRNQPQHF